Presented here are 14 T cell receptor beta chains from one specimen sequenced in a study of cytomegalovirus exposure and HLA in healthy donors. Here immunoSEQ multiplex PCR was the method, and the copy in TCRdb shows in-frame clones only, minus some. The repertoire holds under 250,000 clones, with about nine tenths as singletons. Material: PBMCs. Receptors originate from a woman younger than 30 in good health and CMV-seropositive.

This clone was recorded only once. The gene calls are TRBV2 and TRBJ2-1; D gene unclear. Trimming removed 4 bases at V and 7 bases at J, with 14 bases between. Germline CDR1 is SNHLY and CDR2 is FYNNEI. This CDR3 spans 14 amino acids. The CDR3 DNA reads as TGTGCCAGCAGTGTAGCCCCCCTAAGAAATGAGCAGTTCTTC. It encodes CASSVAPLRNEQFF.

The V gene is TRBV19, the J gene TRBJ1-5, with TRBD1 matching 7 bases. J gave up 3 bases and V 5 bases, and 7 bases lay outside the gene matches. CDR3 length: 15 amino acids. Germline lookup yields CDR1 LNHDA and CDR2 SQIVND (reference sequence). CDR3 loop: CASSSGTATNQPQHF. The CDR3 DNA reads as TGTGCCAGTAGTTCCGGGACAGCCACCAATCAGCCCCAGCATTTT.

The J gene is TRBJ1-5, the V gene TRBV6-1; a possible D gene is TRBD1 (5 bases). The germline V gene has CDR1 MNHNS and CDR2 SASEGT. V was pared by 7 bases and J by 4 bases, with 17 bases between. The CDR3 runs to 15 residues. For the CDR3, the DNA is TGTGCCAGCACCAATCGCAGGGATCTGAATCAGCCCCAGCATTTT. Its protein is CASTNRRDLNQPQHF.

The CDR3 region has the DNA TGTGCCAGCAGCGCGACTAGGTCGGGCACAGATACGCAGTATTTT. It codes for CASSATRSGTDTQYF. This rearrangement joins TRBV5-8 to TRBJ2-3, with a tentative D call TRBD2 (6 bases). The CDR3 contains 15 residues. The germline V and J ends were trimmed by 4 bases and 1 base, with 13 bases remaining between them. Germline-derived CDR1 and CDR2 are SGHTS and YDEGEE.

The rearrangement links TRBV28 to TRBJ2-1; 8 bases line up with TRBD2. The CDR3 consists of 15 residues. CDR1 and CDR2 (germline): MDHEN, SYDVKM. J was trimmed by 0 bases and V by 5 bases; bases with no gene match: 3. Here the CDR3 reads CASSRLASSYNEQFF. CDR3 nucleotides: TGTGCCAGCAGTCGACTAGCGAGCTCCTACAATGAGCAGTTCTTC.

The chain uses TRBV2 and TRBJ2-2; D possibly corresponds to TRBD1 (5 bases). Trimming took off 0 bases at V and 0 bases at J, with 14 bases between the two ends. There are 18 residues in the CDR3. CDR1 is SNHLY, CDR2 FYNNEI, per germline. The CDR3 is CASSEAGANIPNTGELFF. Here the CDR3 DNA reads TGTGCCAGCAGTGAAGCAGGGGCCAACATACCGAACACCGGGGAGCTGTTTTTT.

The genes are TRBV7-9 and TRBJ2-1, with 11 bases matching TRBD1. The J segment lost 3 bases and the V segment lost 0 bases, leaving 7 bases of the junction unmatched. Germline V gene lookup returns CDR1 SEHNR and CDR2 FQNEAQ (reference sequence). The CDR3 has 18 residues. The CDR3 DNA reads TGTGCCAGCAGCTTAGCTTCGTGGGACAGGGGGTACTACAATGAGCAGTTCTTC. As protein: CASSLASWDRGYYNEQFF.

V gene TRBV2 combines with J gene TRBJ1-5; D is possibly TRBD1 (5 bases). CDR1 is SNHLY, CDR2 FYNNEI, per germline. CDR3 length equals 15 residues. Trimming stripped 4 bases from V and 0 bases from J, with 10 bases between. DNA for the CDR3: TGTGCCAGCAGTGTCCTCAGGGATAGCAATCAGCCCCAGCATTTT. It specifies CASSVLRDSNQPQHF. Full variable domain (missing parts from reference TRBV2 and TRBJ1-5): EPEVTQTPSHQVTQMGQEVILRCVPISNHLYFYWYRQILGQKVEFLVSFYNNEISEKSEIFDDQFSVERPDGSNFTLKIRSTKLEDSAMYFCASSVLRDSNQPQHFGDGTRLSIL.

This clone was found once. CDR3 DNA sequence: TGTGCCAGCAGTCCTTACAGGGGGGTCCCCTACGAGCAGTACTTC. Its translation: CASSPYRGVPYEQYF. The chain combines TRBV28 with TRBJ2-7, with 8 bases identical to TRBD1. Trimming removed 5 bases from V and 2 bases from J; junction bases left unmatched: 8. CDR3 size: 15 residues. Per germline, CDR1 MDHEN and CDR2 SYDVKM.

V is TRBV27 and J is TRBJ1-1, with 7 bases lining up with TRBD1. CDR3 size: 15 residues. Germline lookup yields CDR1 MNHEY and CDR2 SMNVEV (reference sequence). J gave up 5 bases and V 5 bases, and 11 bases lay outside the gene matches. This CDR3 reads CASSPATGKVTEAFF. In DNA, the CDR3 is TGTGCCAGCAGTCCCGCGACAGGGAAGGTAACTGAAGCTTTCTTT.

The chain recombines TRBV28 with TRBJ2-3; D gene ambiguous. The CDR3 totals 13 residues. Looked up from germline, CDR1 is MDHEN and CDR2 is SYDVKM. Trimming shortened V by 5 bases and J by 4 bases, and 10 bases separated the two germline ends. CDR3 in amino acids: CASSPESPDTQYF. The DNA of the CDR3 is TGTGCCAGCAGTCCTGAAAGCCCAGATACGCAGTATTTT.

This clone was recorded at least ten times. The chain uses TRBV4-2 and TRBJ2-5; D perhaps matches TRBD2 (6 bases). CDR3 length: 16 amino acids. From germline, CDR1 is LGHNA and CDR2 YNFKEQ. Trimming took 0 bases from V and 5 from J, leaving 16 bases between them. The CDR3: CASSQDNPRSGETQYF. CDR3 sequence (DNA): TGTGCCAGCAGCCAAGATAACCCTAGGAGCGGGGAGACCCAGTACTTC.

V and J are TRBV7-2 and TRBJ2-7, with a possible D match to TRBD1 (6 bases). V shed 5 bases and J shed 7 bases, with 12 bases lying between them. This CDR3 is built from 12 residues. Germline CDR1 is SGHTA and CDR2 is FQGNSA. This chain's CDR3 is CASSPQGWEQYF. The CDR3 DNA reads TGTGCCAGCAGCCCCCAGGGGTGGGAGCAGTACTTC. The complete variable domain, with remaining parts taken from reference TRBV7-2 and TRBJ2-7, reads GAGVSQSPSNKVTEKGKDVELRCDPISGHTALYWYRQSLGQGLEFLIYFQGNSAPDKSGLPSDRFSAERTGGSVSTLTIQRTQQEDSAVYLCASSPQGWEQYFGPGTRLTVT.

J is TRBJ1-1 and V is TRBV9; D might be TRBD1 (6 bases). CDR1 is SGDLS and CDR2 is YYNGEE in the germline V gene. The CDR3 spans 16 residues. Trimming removed 3 bases at V and 0 bases at J, with 15 bases between. The CDR3 sequence: CASSDGQQGMNTEAFF. CDR3 coding DNA: TGTGCCAGCAGCGACGGACAACAGGGCATGAACACTGAAGCTTTCTTT. Full variable domain (outside the CDR3, taken from reference TRBV9 and TRBJ1-1): DSGVTQTPKHLITATGQRVTLRCSPRSGDLSVYWYQQSLDQGLQFLIQYYNGEERAKGNILERFSAQQFPDLHSELNLSSLELGDSALYFCASSDGQQGMNTEAFFGQGTRLTVV.